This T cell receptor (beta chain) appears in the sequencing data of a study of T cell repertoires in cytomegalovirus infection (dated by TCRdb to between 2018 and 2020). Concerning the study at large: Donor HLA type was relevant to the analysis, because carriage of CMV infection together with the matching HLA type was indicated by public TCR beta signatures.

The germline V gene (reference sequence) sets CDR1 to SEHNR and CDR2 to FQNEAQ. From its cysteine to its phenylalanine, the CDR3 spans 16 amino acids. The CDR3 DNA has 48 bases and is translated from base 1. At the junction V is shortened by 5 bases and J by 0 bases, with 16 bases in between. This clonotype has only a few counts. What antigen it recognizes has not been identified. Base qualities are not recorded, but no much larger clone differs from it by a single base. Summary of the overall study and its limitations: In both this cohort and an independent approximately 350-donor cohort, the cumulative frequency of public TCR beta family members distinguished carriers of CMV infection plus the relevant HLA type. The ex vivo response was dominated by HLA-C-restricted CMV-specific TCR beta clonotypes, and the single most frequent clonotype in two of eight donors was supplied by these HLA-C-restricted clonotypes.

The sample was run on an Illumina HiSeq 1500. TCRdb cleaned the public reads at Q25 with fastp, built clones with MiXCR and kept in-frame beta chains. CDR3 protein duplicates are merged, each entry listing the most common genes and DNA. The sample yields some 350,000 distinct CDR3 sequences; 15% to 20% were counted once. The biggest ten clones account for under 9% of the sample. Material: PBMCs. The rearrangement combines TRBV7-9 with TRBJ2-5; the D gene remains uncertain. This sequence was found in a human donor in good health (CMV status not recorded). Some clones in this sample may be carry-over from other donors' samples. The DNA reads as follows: TGTGCCAGCAGCCTCCGACCGGTGGGGTACCAAGAGACCCAGTACTTC. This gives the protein CASSLRPVGYQETQYF.